The 27 T cell receptor beta chains below all came from one sample that was sequenced in a study of control samples from healthy donors and cancer patients. Using immunoSEQ multiplex PCR, the repertoire was profiled, and TCRdb retains in-frame clones only, with some absent. The table has about 110,000 clones, just over 90% seen once. Sequencing used blood. The source is a human donor in good health. The donor label of this sample is uncertain.

This chain links TRBV4-2 with TRBJ1-1; 11 positions agree with TRBD1. V was clipped by 4 bases and J by 0 bases; unmatched bases: 4. This CDR3 spans 16 amino acids. Germline CDR1 LGHNA, CDR2 YNFKEQ. CDR3 nucleotide sequence: TGTGCCAGCAGCCGAGGGACAGGGGGGATGAACACTGAAGCTTTCTTT. It translates to CASSRGTGGMNTEAFF.

The chain employs TRBV3-1 (or the pseudogene TRBV3-2) and TRBJ2-3; 9 nucleotides align to TRBD1. J gave up 3 bases and V 4 bases, and 5 bases lay outside the gene matches. The CDR3 spans 15 residues. The germline V gene encodes CDR1 LGHDT and CDR2 YNNKEL (reference sequence). The DNA of the CDR3 is TGTGCCAGCAGCCCAACAGGGGGCCGGACAGATACGCAGTATTTT. Its protein product is CASSPTGGRTDTQYF.

This clone was seen a single time. The chain combines TRBV7-8 with TRBJ1-1; D is unclear. The CDR3 is made up of 16 amino acids. The V gene lost 1 base and the J gene lost 0 bases, with 12 bases spanning the gap. The germline gives CDR1 SGHVS, CDR2 FQNEAQ. The chain's CDR3 is CASSLVDKRLNTEAFF. The CDR3 nucleotides read TGTGCCAGCAGCTTAGTCGACAAAAGGTTGAACACTGAAGCTTTCTTT.

The chain links TRBV10-3 to TRBJ1-3; 8 nucleotides match TRBD1. CDR3 length: 16 amino acids. Germline lookup yields CDR1 ENHRY and CDR2 SYGVKD. With V trimmed by 11 bases and J by 4 bases, 16 bases remained unmatched. The CDR3 DNA reads TGTGCCGTCTCCCCTTCGGGACAGGTCTTAGGAAACACCATATATTTT. This codes for CAVSPSGQVLGNTIYF.

V and J are TRBV6-5 and TRBJ1-5; D is perhaps TRBD1 (5 bases). V lost 2 bases to trimming and J lost 7 bases, with 9 bases between them. The CDR3 has 13 residues. Germline V gene sequence: CDR1 MNHEY, CDR2 SVGAGI. The CDR3 DNA sequence: TGTGCCAGCAGTTACAATACAGGCCAGCCCCAGCATTTT. This gives the protein CASSYNTGQPQHF.

The J gene is TRBJ2-1, the V gene TRBV6-5, with 9 bases fitting TRBD1. In germline, CDR1 is MNHEY, CDR2 SVGAGI. This CDR3 region has 15 residues. V gave up 5 bases and J gave up 5 bases; unmatched junction bases: 7. The CDR3 protein is CASSPHRGQNNEQFF. The DNA for the CDR3 is TGTGCCAGCAGTCCGCACAGGGGGCAGAACAATGAGCAGTTCTTC.

The chain has TRBV9 and TRBJ1-5; TRBD1 is a possible D gene (5 bases). The CDR3 runs to 14 residues. CDR1 and CDR2 from the germline V gene are SGDLS and YYNGEE. V was trimmed by 4 bases and J by 3 bases, leaving 11 bases between them. The CDR3 here is CASSPRQNNQPQHF. CDR3 coding DNA: TGTGCCAGCAGCCCTCGACAGAACAATCAGCCCCAGCATTTT.

V and J are TRBV9 and TRBJ1-2; 10 positions agree with TRBD1. Germline V lookup: CDR1 SGDLS, CDR2 YYNGEE. The CDR3 length is 17 residues. Germline trimming cut 4 bases from V and 4 bases from J; bases unmatched to any gene: 13. The CDR3 here is CASSHGQGEPIFYGYTF. As DNA, the CDR3 is TGTGCCAGCAGCCATGGACAGGGGGAGCCCATTTTCTATGGCTACACCTTC.

The chain couples TRBV19 to TRBJ1-4, with 8 bases aligning to TRBD1. CDR1 is LNHDA, CDR2 SQIVND, per germline (reference sequence). The CDR3 is 13 residues long. The V and J ends lost 4 bases and 5 bases, in that order; junction bases with no gene match: 0. The CDR3 protein is CASSRTGNEKLFF. For the CDR3, the DNA is TGTGCCAGTAGTAGGACAGGGAATGAAAAACTGTTTTTT.

The V gene is TRBV12-5, the J gene TRBJ1-2; 9 positions match TRBD1. The length of the CDR3 is 15 residues. Losses at the gene ends were 1 base for V and 4 bases for J; bases not matched to a gene: 4. The germline V gene has CDR1 LGHNT and CDR2 FRNRAP. CDR3 nucleotides: TGTGCTAGTGGTTTGGGGGACAGGGACTCCTATGGCTACACCTTC. This gives the protein CASGLGDRDSYGYTF.

The V gene is TRBV3-1 (or the pseudogene TRBV3-2), the J gene TRBJ1-6; tentative D call: TRBD1 (5 bases). V was shortened by 1 base and J by 13 bases, with 14 bases between the two germline ends. There are 14 residues in the CDR3. Germline lookup yields CDR1 LGHDT and CDR2 YNNKEL (reference sequence). CDR3 nucleotides: TGTGCCAGCAGCCAAGTTGTTGCAGGGTCCCCCCTCCACTTT. It specifies CASSQVVAGSPLHF.

J is TRBJ2-3 and V is TRBV4-2; D may be TRBD2 (5 bases). Per the germline V gene, CDR1 is LGHNA and CDR2 is YNFKEQ. Trimming cost V 0 bases and J 0 bases, with 16 bases left between them. The CDR3 is made up of 18 amino acids. CDR3 amino acids: CASSQDVLVFRSTDTQYF. CDR3 sequence (DNA): TGTGCCAGCAGCCAAGACGTACTAGTTTTTCGTAGCACAGATACGCAGTATTTT.

This chain uses TRBV10-2 with TRBJ1-5; D gene ambiguous. The germline V gene encodes CDR1 WSHSY and CDR2 SAAADI. The CDR3 spans 13 residues. V was shortened by 8 bases and J by 4 bases, with 12 bases between the two germline ends. The CDR3 spells CASSLAENQPQHF. CDR3 sequence (DNA): TGCGCCAGCTCTTTAGCAGAAAATCAGCCCCAGCATTTT.

The sample holds a few counts of this clone. This chain connects TRBV5-1 to TRBJ1-1; 7 bases are shared with TRBD1. With V trimmed by 4 bases and J by 1 base, 7 bases remained unmatched. The CDR3 is made up of 15 amino acids. The germline V gene encodes CDR1 SGHRS and CDR2 YFSETQ. The CDR3 DNA follows: TGCGCCAGCAGCGGAAAACAGGGGCAGAACACTGAAGCTTTCTTT. This translates into CASSGKQGQNTEAFF.

The chain carries TRBV7-8 and TRBJ1-1; 7 positions agree with TRBD1. The CDR3 loop spans 15 amino acids. Germline CDR1 reads SGHVS; CDR2 reads FQNEAQ. The junction had 6 bases not matched to a gene; V was cut back by 5 bases and J by 0 bases. The CDR3 loop is CASSPSGQLNTEAFF. CDR3 in DNA: TGTGCCAGCAGCCCATCGGGACAGCTGAACACTGAAGCTTTCTTT. The full variable domain, in which reference TRBV7-8 and TRBJ1-1 provide the parts outside the CDR3, is GAGVSQSPRYKVAKRGQDVALRCDPISGHVSLFWYQQALGQGPEFLTYFQNEAQLDKSGLPSDRFFAERPEGSVSTLKIQRTQQEDSAVYLCASSPSGQLNTEAFFGQGTRLTVV.

The rearrangement joins TRBV6-1 to TRBJ2-7; the match to TRBD1 covers 8 bases. Germline assignment: CDR1 MNHNS and CDR2 SASEGT. V lost 1 base, J lost 3 bases, and 5 bases stayed unmatched. CDR3 length: 15 residues. In DNA, the CDR3 is TGTGCCAGCAGTGAAGAGTCAGGGGGCCTCTACGAGCAGTACTTC. The encoded protein is CASSEESGGLYEQYF.

V is TRBV6-5 and J is TRBJ1-4, with TRBD1 as a possible D gene (5 bases). Germline CDR1 is MNHEY and CDR2 is SVGAGI. The length of the CDR3 is 14 residues. V was clipped by 6 bases and J by 8 bases, with 16 bases between them. CDR3 amino acids: CASRSTGPGEKLFF. The DNA for the CDR3 is TGTGCCAGCAGATCTACAGGCCCGGGGGAAAAACTGTTTTTT.

This clone was seen only once. V is TRBV9 and J is TRBJ2-4; tentative D call: TRBD2 (6 bases). The V and J ends lost 2 bases and 5 bases respectively, with 8 bases between them. Germline V gene data show CDR1 as SGDLS and CDR2 as YYNGEE. This CDR3 is built from 13 residues. CDR3 sequence reads: CASSVPGENIQYF. The CDR3 DNA follows: TGTGCCAGCAGCGTGCCGGGGGAAAACATTCAGTACTTC.

This sequence joins TRBV6-5 and TRBJ2-5, with 7 bases aligning to TRBD1. CDR3 length equals 15 residues. CDR1 and CDR2 from the germline V gene are MNHEY and SVGAGI. With 7 bases clipped from V and 1 base from J, the junction kept 9 bases outside the gene matches. This CDR3 reads CASTRGQSLQETQYF. DNA for the CDR3: TGTGCCAGCACTCGGGGACAGTCCCTCCAAGAGACCCAGTACTTC.

V is TRBV18 and J is TRBJ1-1, with D unclear. The germline V gene encodes CDR1 KGHSH and CDR2 LQKENI. This CDR3 region has 12 residues. V was cut by 6 bases and J by 4 bases, with 9 bases left in between. DNA of the CDR3: TGTGCCAGCTCGGTTACTGGCACTGAAGCTTTCTTT. It yields the protein CASSVTGTEAFF.

The gene calls are TRBV5-6 and TRBJ1-2, with D possibly matching TRBD1 (6 bases). CDR1 is SGHDT, CDR2 YYEEEE, per germline. The CDR3 totals 16 residues. Trimming shortened V by 3 bases and J by 3 bases, and 18 bases separated the two germline ends. This CDR3 is CASSSRRGRGDYGYTF. The CDR3 bases are TGTGCCAGCAGCTCCCGCCGAGGGAGGGGGGACTATGGCTACACCTTC.

This chain connects TRBV10-3 to TRBJ2-3; 8 bases fit TRBD1. Germline loops: CDR1 ENHRY, CDR2 SYGVKD. V shed 4 bases, J shed 2 bases, and the junction held 2 bases outside the gene matches. The CDR3 is made up of 14 amino acids. The CDR3 here is CAISGTGFTDTQYF. The CDR3 bases are TGTGCCATCAGTGGGACAGGGTTCACAGATACGCAGTATTTT.

V gene TRBV19 combines with J gene TRBJ1-6, with D unresolved. The V end was cut by 7 bases, the J end by 0 bases, with 10 bases between. The CDR3 has 15 residues. CDR1 LNHDA and CDR2 SQIVND come from the germline V gene (reference sequence). The CDR3 DNA sequence: TGTGCCAGTACTGGCGGGAGCTCCTATAATTCACCCCTCCACTTT. It codes for CASTGGSSYNSPLHF.

The chain joins TRBV5-8 to TRBJ2-2, with D possibly TRBD1 on 5 matching bases. This CDR3 spans 15 amino acids. V lost 0 bases and J lost 7, with 13 bases in between. In germline, CDR1 is SGHTS, CDR2 YDEGEE. The chain's CDR3 is CASSLVLQGFGELFF. CDR3 coding DNA: TGTGCCAGCAGCTTGGTCTTGCAGGGATTCGGGGAGCTGTTTTTT. The full variable domain, rest sourced from reference TRBV5-8 and TRBJ2-2, is EAGVTQSPTHLIKTRGQQATLRCSPISGHTSVYWYQQALGLGLQFLLWYDEGEERNRGNFPPRFSGRQFPNYSSELNVNALELEDSALYLCASSLVLQGFGELFFGEGSRLTVL.

In DNA form, the CDR3 reads TGTGCCAGCAGCCTCCCGAGGAGCGGCTATGGCTACACCTTC. It encodes CASSLPRSGYGYTF. The chain joins TRBV7-2 to TRBJ1-2; D unclear. The CDR3 extends over 14 amino acids. The V gene lost 5 bases and the J gene lost 4 bases, with 14 bases spanning the gap. Looked up from germline, CDR1 is SGHTA and CDR2 is FQGNSA.

J is TRBJ2-1 and V is TRBV9; D is unclear. This CDR3 has 17 amino acids. The V gene lost 0 bases and the J gene lost 1 base, with 14 bases spanning the gap. The V gene's germline CDR1 is SGDLS and CDR2 YYNGEE. CDR3 in DNA: TGTGCCAGCAGCGTAGTGGGAAACGATCCTTCCTACAATGAGCAGTTCTTC. Its translation: CASSVVGNDPSYNEQFF.

The rearrangement links TRBV6-4 to TRBJ2-2; D is unresolved. V was cut by 0 bases and J by 4 bases, with 6 bases left in between. CDR1 MRHNA and CDR2 SNTAGT come from the germline V gene. The CDR3 runs 14 residues. CDR3 amino acids: CASSDSDFTGELFF. The DNA for the CDR3 is TGTGCCAGCAGTGACTCTGATTTCACCGGGGAGCTGTTTTTT.